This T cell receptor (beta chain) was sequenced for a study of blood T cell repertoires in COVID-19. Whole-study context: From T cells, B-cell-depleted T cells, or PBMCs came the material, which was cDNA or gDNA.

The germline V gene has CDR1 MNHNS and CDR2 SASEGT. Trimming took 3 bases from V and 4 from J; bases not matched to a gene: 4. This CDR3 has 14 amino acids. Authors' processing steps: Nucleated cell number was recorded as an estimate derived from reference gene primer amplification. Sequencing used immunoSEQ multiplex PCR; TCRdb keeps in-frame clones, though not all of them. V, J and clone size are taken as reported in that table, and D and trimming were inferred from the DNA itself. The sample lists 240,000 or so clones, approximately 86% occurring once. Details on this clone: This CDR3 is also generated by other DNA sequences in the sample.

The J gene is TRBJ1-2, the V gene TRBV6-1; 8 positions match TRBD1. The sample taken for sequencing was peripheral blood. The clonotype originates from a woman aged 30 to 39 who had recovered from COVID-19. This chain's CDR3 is CASSEGTGIYGYTF. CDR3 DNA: TGTGCCAGCAGTGAGGGGACAGGCATCTATGGCTACACCTTC.